The clone carrying this T cell receptor beta chain has a single count. Its antigen is not identified. The assay was immunoSEQ multiplex PCR, and TCRdb's table has in-frame clones only and misses some. The sample has 9,600 or so clones, around 77% seen once. This sample is drawn from a study of neoadjuvant nivolumab and ipilimumab in lung cancer. General observations from the study: TCR clonality did not significantly correlate with pathologic tumor regression.

Looked up from germline, CDR1 is SGHRS and CDR2 is YFSETQ. The length of the CDR3 is 15 residues. With 0 bases removed from V and 0 bases from J, the gap between germline ends came to 6 bases. Sequencing was performed on tumor tissue, taken after neoadjuvant nivolumab, alone or with ipilimumab, at or shortly before surgery. The V and J genes are TRBV5-1 and TRBJ2-2; D remains ambiguous. This TCR came from an adult with non-small cell lung cancer. In DNA form, the CDR3 reads TGCGCCAGCAGCTTGGGTAACTCGAACACCGGGGAGCTGTTTTTT. Translating it yields CASSLGNSNTGELFF.